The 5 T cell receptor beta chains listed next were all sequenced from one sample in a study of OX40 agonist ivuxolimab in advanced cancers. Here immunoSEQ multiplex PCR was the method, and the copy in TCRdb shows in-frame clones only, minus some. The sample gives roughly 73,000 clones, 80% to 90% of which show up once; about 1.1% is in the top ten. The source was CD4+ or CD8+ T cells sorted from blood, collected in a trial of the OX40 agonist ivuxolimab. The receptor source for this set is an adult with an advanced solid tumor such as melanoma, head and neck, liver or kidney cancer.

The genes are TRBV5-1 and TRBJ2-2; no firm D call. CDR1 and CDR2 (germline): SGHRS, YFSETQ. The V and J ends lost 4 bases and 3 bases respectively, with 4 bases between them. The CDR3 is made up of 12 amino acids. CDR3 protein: CASSPDTGELFF. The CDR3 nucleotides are TGCGCCAGCAGCCCTGACACCGGGGAGCTGTTTTTT.

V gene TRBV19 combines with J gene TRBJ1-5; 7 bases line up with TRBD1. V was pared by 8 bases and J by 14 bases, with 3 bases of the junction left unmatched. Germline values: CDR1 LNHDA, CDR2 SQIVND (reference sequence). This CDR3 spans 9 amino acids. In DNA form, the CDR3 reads TGTGCCAGTGGGGGACAGAAGCATTTT. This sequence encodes CASGGQKHF.

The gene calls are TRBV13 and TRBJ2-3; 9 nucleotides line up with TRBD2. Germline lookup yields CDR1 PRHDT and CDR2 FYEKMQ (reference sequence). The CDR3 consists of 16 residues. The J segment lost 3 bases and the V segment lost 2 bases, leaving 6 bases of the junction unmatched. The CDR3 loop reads CASSLWRGGLTDTQYF. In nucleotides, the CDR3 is TGTGCCAGCAGCTTATGGCGGGGGGGCCTGACAGATACGCAGTATTTT. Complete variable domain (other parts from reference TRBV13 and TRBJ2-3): AAGVIQSPRHLIKEKRETATLKCYPIPRHDTVYWYQQGPGQDPQFLISFYEKMQSDKGSIPDRFSAQQFSDYHSELNMSSLELGDSALYFCASSLWRGGLTDTQYFGPGTRLTVL.

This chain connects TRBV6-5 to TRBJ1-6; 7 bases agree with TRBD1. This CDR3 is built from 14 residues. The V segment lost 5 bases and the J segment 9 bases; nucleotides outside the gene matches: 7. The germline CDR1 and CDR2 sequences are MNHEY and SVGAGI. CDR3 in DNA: TGTGCCAGCAGTAACAGGGGTGGTGGTTCACCCCTCCACTTT. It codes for CASSNRGGGSPLHF.

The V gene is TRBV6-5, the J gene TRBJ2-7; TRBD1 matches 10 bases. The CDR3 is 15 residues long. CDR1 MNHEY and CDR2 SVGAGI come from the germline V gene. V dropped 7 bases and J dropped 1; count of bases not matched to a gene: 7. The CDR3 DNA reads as TGTGCCAGCAAAGGGGGGACAGGGGTATCCTACGAGCAGTACTTC. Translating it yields CASKGGTGVSYEQYF.